The present T cell receptor beta chain was sequenced within a study of cytomegalovirus exposure and HLA in healthy donors. The sample holds a few counts of this clone. Its antigen is unknown. It was with 60 Vbeta and 13 Jbeta primers that the PCR ran. This table comes from immunoSEQ multiplex PCR, and its TCRdb copy is limited to in-frame clones, with some not included. The table lists 100,000 to 150,000 clones, 70% to 80% of them singletons. Per the germline V gene, CDR1 is MNHNS and CDR2 is SASEGT. V was clipped by 2 bases and J by 0 bases, with 13 bases between them. The CDR3 covers 16 residues. Whole-study findings and limits: In vitro work confirmed that three CMV-associated chains recognize CMV antigens. It was reportedly the case that the classifier diagnosed cytomegalovirus status with high specificity and sensitivity.

The chain links TRBV6-1 to TRBJ1-1, with D perhaps TRBD1 (6 bases). The sequenced sample consisted of PBMCs. The sequence was obtained from a human donor in good health. The CDR3 reads CASSERPGALNTEAFF. CDR3 bases: TGTGCCAGCAGTGAACGGCCAGGGGCTTTGAACACTGAAGCTTTCTTT.